These 21 T cell receptor beta chains came from one sample sequenced in a study of shared clonotypes between healthy human individuals. Repertoires were generated with immunoSEQ multiplex PCR, while TCRdb's copy carries only in-frame clones and drops some. The sample has fewer than 650,000 clones, around 78% seen once; the top ten hold about 12%. Sample: PBMCs. The receptors stem from a woman between 40 and 55 years old in good health. Some clones in this sample may be carry-over from other donors' samples.

As for this clone: This probably arose from a read error, given a far larger clone one base away. The chain has TRBV7-9 and TRBJ2-4; D is uncertain. CDR1 is SEHNR, CDR2 FQNEAQ, per germline (reference sequence). Trimming took 2 bases from V and 8 from J, leaving 7 bases between them. CDR3 length: 12 residues. This chain's CDR3 is CASSLNADIQYF. CDR3 sequence (DNA): TGTGCCAGCAGCTTAAATGCAGACATTCAGTACTTC.

Points on this clone: The sample contains more than one DNA sequence encoding this CDR3. V usage is TRBV30 and J usage is TRBJ1-1; D is unclear. V shed 2 bases and J shed 0 bases, with 7 bases lying between them. The germline V gene has CDR1 GTSNPN and CDR2 SVGIG (reference sequence). The CDR3 has 13 residues. The CDR3 DNA follows: TGTGCCTGGAGTCTACAGATGAACACTGAAGCTTTCTTT. Its protein product is CAWSLQMNTEAFF.

The CDR3 reads CASSEGHLDTQYF. The CDR3 DNA reads TGTGCCAGCAGCGAAGGCCACTTGGATACGCAGTATTTT. The gene calls are TRBV7-7 and TRBJ2-3; D call uncertain. CDR1 SSHAT and CDR2 FNYEAQ come from the germline V gene (reference sequence). V was cut by 5 bases and J by 6 bases, with 12 bases left in between. The CDR3 sequence is 13 residues long.

The chain uses TRBV10-1 and TRBJ2-1, with a weak D call TRBD1 (5 bases). V was trimmed by 4 bases and J by 12 bases, leaving 25 bases between them. The CDR3 runs to 16 residues. Germline V gives CDR1 WNHNN, CDR2 SYGVQD (reference sequence). CDR3 amino acids: CASSADLGHANERQFF. CDR3 in DNA: TGCGCCAGCAGTGCTGACCTGGGGCATGCCAATGAGCGGCAGTTCTTC.

This clone showed up just a few times. The chain recombines TRBV15 with TRBJ1-1; D is possibly TRBD1 (6 bases). This CDR3 has 14 amino acids. Trimming cost V 3 bases and J 5 bases, with 13 bases left between them. Germline V gene lookup returns CDR1 LNHNV and CDR2 YYDKDF (reference sequence). The CDR3 sequence: CATSSPTGLTEAFF. The CDR3 DNA is TGTGCCACCAGCAGTCCAACAGGGTTAACTGAAGCTTTCTTT.

The V and J genes are TRBV14 and TRBJ2-2, with D unclear. The CDR3 has 15 amino acids. Germline V CDR1 and CDR2: SGHDN, FVKESK. The ends were cut back, 1 base at V and 5 bases at J, with 11 bases in the middle. CDR3 loop: CASSQVVGLTGELFF. The CDR3 DNA sequence: TGTGCCAGCAGCCAAGTGGTTGGCTTAACCGGGGAGCTGTTTTTT.

The V and J genes are TRBV19 and TRBJ1-5; 7 bases agree with TRBD1. Trimming at V came to 8 bases and at J to 1 base, leaving 2 bases not matched to a gene. The germline gives CDR1 LNHDA, CDR2 SQIVND (reference sequence). The CDR3 covers 13 residues. Written as DNA, the CDR3 is TGTGCCAGTGGGGGACAGAGCAATCAGCCCCAGCATTTT. Its protein product is CASGGQSNQPQHF.

CDR3 in amino acids: CASSQGLYHEQYF. The CDR3 DNA is TGTGCCAGCAGCCAGGGGCTCTACCACGAGCAGTACTTC. The chain uses TRBV28 and TRBJ2-7; the D gene is possibly TRBD1 (6 bases). This CDR3 is built from 13 residues. V gave up 6 bases and J gave up 5 bases, with 14 bases separating them. Germline assignment: CDR1 MDHEN and CDR2 SYDVKM.

This chain links TRBV11-3 with TRBJ1-1; D gene unclear. The V and J ends lost 7 bases and 10 bases respectively, with 28 bases between them. Germline V gene data show CDR1 as SGHNT and CDR2 as YENEEA. This CDR3 contains 16 residues. CDR3 protein: CASNTVKQNHRVGAFF. CDR3 nucleotides: TGTGCCAGCAACACTGTTAAACAGAACCATCGGGTGGGAGCTTTCTTT.

This chain uses TRBV7-3 with TRBJ2-2; D uncertain. Trimming left V 5 bases short and J 5 bases short, with 15 bases between. The CDR3 consists of 15 residues. Germline V gene lookup returns CDR1 SGHTA and CDR2 FQGTGA. CDR3 in DNA: TGTGCCAGCAGCGTCCGAGCACGCGAGACCGGGGAGCTGTTTTTT. Translation: CASSVRARETGELFF.

The chain joins TRBV2 to TRBJ1-1; TRBD1 matches 7 bases. Trimming at V came to 10 bases and at J to 1 base, leaving 18 bases not matched to a gene. This CDR3 contains 17 residues. Germline CDR1 reads SNHLY; CDR2 reads FYNNEI. CDR3 DNA sequence: TGTGCCACCCCTCCGGGACAGAAGGGAAGGGAGAACACTGAAGCTTTCTTT. Translated, it gives CATPPGQKGRENTEAFF.

This clone was seen just once. One base separates it from a far larger clone, so it is likely a read error. Other DNA variants within this sample encode the same CDR3. CDR3: CAWTPSETGYGYTF. CDR3 coding DNA: TGTGCTTGGACCCCCTCTGAGACAGGCTATGGCTACACCTTC. The chain joins TRBV30 to TRBJ1-2, with D perhaps matching TRBD1 (6 bases). The CDR3 is made up of 14 amino acids. The germline CDR1 and CDR2 sequences are GTSNPN and SVGIG (reference sequence).

This chain links TRBV28 with TRBJ1-1; D may be TRBD1 (5 bases). The V gene lost 4 bases and the J gene lost 5 bases, with 14 bases spanning the gap. The length of the CDR3 is 14 residues. The germline V gene encodes CDR1 MDHEN and CDR2 SYDVKM. Here the CDR3 DNA reads TGTGCCAGCAGTTACCTTGGGGGGGTGACTGAAGCTTTCTTT. This translates into CASSYLGGVTEAFF.

The chain has TRBV6-6 and TRBJ1-1; D unresolved. The CDR3 covers 15 residues. In germline, CDR1 is MNHNY, CDR2 SVGAGI (reference sequence). V lost 0 bases, J lost 4 bases, and 12 bases lay in between. The chain's CDR3 is CASSYSSEAGTEAFF. The DNA for the CDR3 is TGTGCCAGCAGTTACTCATCCGAGGCGGGCACTGAAGCTTTCTTT.

V gene TRBV5-1 combines with J gene TRBJ2-2; D remains ambiguous. The CDR3 covers 15 residues. The V and J ends lost 7 bases and 1 base respectively, with 14 bases between them. Germline V gene lookup returns CDR1 SGHRS and CDR2 YFSETQ. The DNA for the CDR3 is TGCGCCAGCTGCGCTGACGGATTGAACACCGGGGAGCTGTTTTTT. The encoded protein is CASCADGLNTGELFF.

The CDR3 spells CASSFYRFYGYTF. For the CDR3, the DNA is TGTGCCAGCAGCTTCTACAGGTTCTATGGCTACACCTTC. J is TRBJ1-2 and V is TRBV5-4; tentative D call: TRBD1 (5 bases). Germline V gene sequence: CDR1 SGHNT, CDR2 YYREEE (reference sequence). The CDR3 contains 13 residues. Trimming pared 2 bases from V and 4 bases from J, leaving 9 bases between.

The V and J genes are TRBV30 and TRBJ2-2; D might be TRBD1 or TRBD2, each matching 6 bases. CDR3 length: 15 amino acids. V gave up 0 bases and J gave up 3 bases, with 11 bases separating them. CDR1 and CDR2 (germline): GTSNPN, SVGIG (reference sequence). In DNA, the CDR3 is TGTGCCTGGAGTGTACCGGGGGCCTACACCGGGGAGCTGTTTTTT. Translation: CAWSVPGAYTGELFF.

J is TRBJ1-1 and V is TRBV27; D may be TRBD1 (6 bases). V shed 5 bases and J shed 1 base, with 11 bases lying between them. From germline, CDR1 is MNHEY and CDR2 SMNVEV (reference sequence). This CDR3 has 14 amino acids. The CDR3 protein is CASSPNRANTEAFF. The CDR3 nucleotides are TGTGCCAGCAGTCCGAACAGGGCGAACACTGAAGCTTTCTTT.

This chain connects TRBV7-8 to TRBJ2-5; TRBD2 matches 14 bases. CDR3 size: 17 residues. The germline CDR1 and CDR2 sequences are SGHVS and FQNEAQ. V lost 4 bases and J lost 5; bases outside the gene matches: 9. The CDR3 here is CASSYRRLAGGVETQYF. DNA for the CDR3: TGTGCCAGCAGCTACCGCCGACTAGCGGGAGGGGTGGAGACCCAGTACTTC.

The chain is built from TRBV19 and TRBJ2-1; weak D call: TRBD2 (6 bases). The CDR3 consists of 14 residues. Germline CDR1 is LNHDA and CDR2 is SQIVND (reference sequence). V lost 2 bases to trimming and J lost 5 bases, with 10 bases between them. The CDR3 DNA sequence: TGTGCCAGTAGTATATGGCGGGACCACAATGAGCAGTTCTTC. This gives the protein CASSIWRDHNEQFF.

This clone was detected ten times or more. The sample carries other DNA sequences with the same CDR3. This rearrangement joins TRBV19 to TRBJ2-7; weak D call: TRBD1 (5 bases). This CDR3 contains 13 residues. CDR1 LNHDA and CDR2 SQIVND come from the germline V gene (reference sequence). The ends were cut back, 1 base at V and 3 bases at J, with 7 bases in the middle. CDR3: CASSIAQGYEQYF. For the CDR3, the DNA is TGTGCCAGTAGTATAGCTCAGGGCTACGAGCAGTACTTC. The full variable domain, in which reference TRBV19 and TRBJ2-7 provide the parts outside the CDR3, is DGGITQSPKYLFRKEGQNVTLSCEQNLNHDAMYWYRQDPGQGLRLIYYSQIVNDFQKGDIAEGYSVSREKKESFPLTVTSAQKNPTAFYLCASSIAQGYEQYFGPGTRLTVT.